This T cell receptor beta chain was retrieved from a study of T cell repertoires in cytomegalovirus infection. TCRdb called the reads again in MiXCR, with one record for every CDR3 protein. The table has 80,000 to 130,000 distinct CDR3 sequences, 23% seen once. J was trimmed by 5 bases and V by 6 bases; bases with no gene match: 10. Germline V gene data show CDR1 as LNHDA and CDR2 as SQIVND (reference sequence). The CDR3 runs 15 residues. The sequence was collected from a human donor in good health (CMV status not recorded). Some clones in this sample may be carry-over from other donors' samples. Sequencing input: CD8+ T cells from PBMCs. The chain joins TRBV19 to TRBJ2-5; TRBD1 matches at 9 bases. In nucleotides, the CDR3 is TGTGCCAGTAGCCAGGACAGGGGACTGGTGGAGACCCAGTACTTC. It encodes CASSQDRGLVETQYF.